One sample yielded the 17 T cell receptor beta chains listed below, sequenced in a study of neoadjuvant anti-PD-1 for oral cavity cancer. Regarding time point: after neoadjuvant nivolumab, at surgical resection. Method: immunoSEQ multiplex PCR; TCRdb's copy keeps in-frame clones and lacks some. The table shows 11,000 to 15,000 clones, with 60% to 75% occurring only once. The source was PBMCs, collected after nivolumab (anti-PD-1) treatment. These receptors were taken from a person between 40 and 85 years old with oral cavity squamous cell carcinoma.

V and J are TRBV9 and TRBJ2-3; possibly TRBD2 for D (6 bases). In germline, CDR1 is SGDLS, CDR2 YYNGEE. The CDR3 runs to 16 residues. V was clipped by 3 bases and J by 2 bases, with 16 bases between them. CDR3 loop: CASSASPRRDTDTQYF. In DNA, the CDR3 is TGTGCCAGCAGCGCCAGTCCGCGGAGGGACACAGATACGCAGTATTTT.

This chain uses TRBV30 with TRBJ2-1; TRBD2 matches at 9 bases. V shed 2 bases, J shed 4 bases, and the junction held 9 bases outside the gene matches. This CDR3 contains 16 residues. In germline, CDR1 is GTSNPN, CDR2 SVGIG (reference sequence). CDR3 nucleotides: TGTGCCTGGAGTCCCCAAGCGGGGGGTTTGTACAATGAGCAGTTCTTC. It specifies CAWSPQAGGLYNEQFF. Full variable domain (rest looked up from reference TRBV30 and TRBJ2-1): SQTIHQWPATLVQPVGSPLSLECTVEGTSNPNLYWYRQAAGRGLQLLFYSVGIGQISSEVPQNLSASRPQDRQFILSSKKLLLSDSGFYLCAWSPQAGGLYNEQFFGPGTRLTVL.

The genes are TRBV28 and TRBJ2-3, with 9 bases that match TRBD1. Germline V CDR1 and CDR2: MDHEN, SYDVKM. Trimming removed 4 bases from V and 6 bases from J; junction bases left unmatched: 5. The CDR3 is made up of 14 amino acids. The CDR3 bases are TGTGCCAGCAGTTGGGACAGGGCCCAGGATACGCAGTATTTT. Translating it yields CASSWDRAQDTQYF.

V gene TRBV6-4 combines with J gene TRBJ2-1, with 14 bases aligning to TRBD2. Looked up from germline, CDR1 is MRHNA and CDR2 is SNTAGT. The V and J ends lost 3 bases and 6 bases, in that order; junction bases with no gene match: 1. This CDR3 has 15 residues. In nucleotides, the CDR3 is TGTGCCAGCAGTGAGGGACTAGCGGGAGCCAATGAGCAGTTCTTC. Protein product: CASSEGLAGANEQFF.

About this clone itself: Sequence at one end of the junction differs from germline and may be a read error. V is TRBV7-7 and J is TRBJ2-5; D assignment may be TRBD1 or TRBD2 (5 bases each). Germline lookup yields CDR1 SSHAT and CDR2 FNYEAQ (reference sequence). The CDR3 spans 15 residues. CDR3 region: CASSLIGARQETQYF. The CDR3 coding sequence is TGTGCTAGCAGCTTAATCGGGGCACGACAAGAGACCCAGTACTTC.

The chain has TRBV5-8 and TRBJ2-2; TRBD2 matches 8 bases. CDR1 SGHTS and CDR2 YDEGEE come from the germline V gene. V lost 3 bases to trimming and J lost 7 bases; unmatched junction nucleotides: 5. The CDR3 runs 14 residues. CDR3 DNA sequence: TGTGCCAGCAGCTCCCCACTAGCGGTCGGGGAGCTGTTTTTT. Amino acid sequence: CASSSPLAVGELFF.

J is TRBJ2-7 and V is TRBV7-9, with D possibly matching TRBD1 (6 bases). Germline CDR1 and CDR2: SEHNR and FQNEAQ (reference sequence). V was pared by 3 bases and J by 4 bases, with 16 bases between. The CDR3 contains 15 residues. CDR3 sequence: CASSFSRTASYEQYF. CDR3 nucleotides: TGTGCCAGCAGCTTTTCCCGGACAGCGAGTTACGAGCAGTACTTC.

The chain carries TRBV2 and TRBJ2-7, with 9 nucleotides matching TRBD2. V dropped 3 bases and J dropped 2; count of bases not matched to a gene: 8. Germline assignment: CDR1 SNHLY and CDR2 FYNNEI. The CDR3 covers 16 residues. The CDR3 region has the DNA TGTGCCAGCAGTGATGGGCTAGCGGGGCAACCCTACGAGCAGTACTTC. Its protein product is CASSDGLAGQPYEQYF.

CDR3 loop: CASSPRDEQYF. CDR3 coding DNA: TGTGCCAGCAGCCCTCGGGACGAGCAGTACTTC. This rearrangement joins TRBV11-2 to TRBJ2-7; D gene unclear. Germline values: CDR1 SGHAT, CDR2 FQNNGV. The CDR3 sequence is 11 residues long. The V gene lost 5 bases and the J gene lost 5 bases, with 7 bases spanning the gap. Together with reference TRBV11-2 and TRBJ2-7, the CDR3 gives the full variable domain: EAGVAQSPRYKIIEKRQSVAFWCNPISGHATLYWYQQILGQGPKLLIQFQNNGVVDDSQLPKDRFSAERLKGVDSTLKIQPAKLEDSAVYLCASSPRDEQYFGPGTRLTVT.

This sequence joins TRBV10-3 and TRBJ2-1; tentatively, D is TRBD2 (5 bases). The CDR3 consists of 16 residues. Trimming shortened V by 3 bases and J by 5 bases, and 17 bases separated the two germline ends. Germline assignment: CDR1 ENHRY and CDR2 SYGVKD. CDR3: CAISDRAEGSNNEQFF. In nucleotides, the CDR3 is TGTGCCATCAGTGACCGGGCGGAAGGGAGCAACAATGAGCAGTTCTTC.

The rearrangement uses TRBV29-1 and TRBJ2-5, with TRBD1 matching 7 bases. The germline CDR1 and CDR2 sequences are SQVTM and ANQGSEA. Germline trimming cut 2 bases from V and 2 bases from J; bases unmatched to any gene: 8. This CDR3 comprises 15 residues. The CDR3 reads CSVERLGGLQETQYF. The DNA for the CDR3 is TGCAGCGTTGAAAGGTTAGGGGGCCTGCAAGAGACCCAGTACTTC.

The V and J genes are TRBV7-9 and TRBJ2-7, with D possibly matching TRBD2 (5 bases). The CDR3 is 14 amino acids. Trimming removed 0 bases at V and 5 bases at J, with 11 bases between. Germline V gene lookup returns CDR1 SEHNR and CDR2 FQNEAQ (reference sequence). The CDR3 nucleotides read TGTGCCAGCAGCTTAGCGGGAGCGAGAAACGAGCAGTACTTC. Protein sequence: CASSLAGARNEQYF.

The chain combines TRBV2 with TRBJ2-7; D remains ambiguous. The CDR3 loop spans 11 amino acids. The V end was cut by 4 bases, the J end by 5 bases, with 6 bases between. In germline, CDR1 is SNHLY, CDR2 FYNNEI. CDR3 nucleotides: TGTGCCAGCAGTGTAAGGAACGAGCAGTACTTC. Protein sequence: CASSVRNEQYF.

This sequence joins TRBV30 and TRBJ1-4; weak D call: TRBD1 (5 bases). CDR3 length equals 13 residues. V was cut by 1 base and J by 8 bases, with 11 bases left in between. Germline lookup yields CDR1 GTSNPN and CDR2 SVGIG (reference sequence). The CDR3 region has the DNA TGTGCCTGGAGTGGTGCAGGGTACGAAAAACTGTTTTTT. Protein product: CAWSGAGYEKLFF. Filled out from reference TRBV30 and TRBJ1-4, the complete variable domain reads SQTIHQWPATLVQPVGSPLSLECTVEGTSNPNLYWYRQAAGRGLQLLFYSVGIGQISSEVPQNLSASRPQDRQFILSSKKLLLSDSGFYLCAWSGAGYEKLFFGSGTQLSVL.

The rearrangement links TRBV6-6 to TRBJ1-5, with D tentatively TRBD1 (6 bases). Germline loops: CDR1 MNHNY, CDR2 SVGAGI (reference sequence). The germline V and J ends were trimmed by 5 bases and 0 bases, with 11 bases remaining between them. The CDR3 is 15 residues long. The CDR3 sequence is CASSRTDYSNQPQHF. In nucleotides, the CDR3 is TGTGCCAGCAGTAGGACAGACTATAGCAATCAGCCCCAGCATTTT.

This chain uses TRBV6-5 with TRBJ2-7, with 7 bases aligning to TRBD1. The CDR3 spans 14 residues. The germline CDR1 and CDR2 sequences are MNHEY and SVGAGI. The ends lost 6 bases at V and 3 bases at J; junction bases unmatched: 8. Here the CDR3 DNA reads TGTGCCAGCAGGCCCGGGACAGCCCTCTACGAGCAGTACTTC. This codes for CASRPGTALYEQYF.

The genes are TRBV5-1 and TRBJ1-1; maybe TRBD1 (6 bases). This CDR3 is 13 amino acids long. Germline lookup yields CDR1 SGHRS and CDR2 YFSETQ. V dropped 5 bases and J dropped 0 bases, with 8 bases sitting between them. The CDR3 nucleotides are TGCGCCAGCAGAGGACAGATGAACACTGAAGCTTTCTTT. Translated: CASRGQMNTEAFF.